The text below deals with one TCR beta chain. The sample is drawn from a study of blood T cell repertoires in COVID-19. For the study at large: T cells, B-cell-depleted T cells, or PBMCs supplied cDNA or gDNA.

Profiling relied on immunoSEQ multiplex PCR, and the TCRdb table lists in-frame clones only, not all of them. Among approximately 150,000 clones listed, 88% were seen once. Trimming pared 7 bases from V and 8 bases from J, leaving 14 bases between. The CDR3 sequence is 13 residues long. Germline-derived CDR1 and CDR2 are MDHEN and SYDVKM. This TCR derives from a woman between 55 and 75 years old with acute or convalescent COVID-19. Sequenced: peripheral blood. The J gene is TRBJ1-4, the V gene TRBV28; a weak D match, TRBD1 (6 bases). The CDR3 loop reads CASTPGAEEKLFF. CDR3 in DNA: TGTGCCAGCACCCCAGGGGCGGAAGAAAAACTGTTTTTT.